Reported below is one T cell receptor beta chain. Its matching antigen is unknown. The data originate from a study of cytomegalovirus exposure and HLA in healthy donors. Study results and caveats: A previous analysis found most TCR beta V segments productive roughly 87% or roughly 30% of the time. It was reportedly the case that the classifier diagnosed cytomegalovirus status with high specificity and sensitivity.

PCR primers comprised 60 Vbeta and 13 Jbeta primers. Method: immunoSEQ multiplex PCR; TCRdb's copy keeps in-frame clones and lacks some. The listing contains fewer than 130,000 clones. The TCR originated in a man between 50 and 59 years old in good health and CMV-seronegative. Sequencing was done on a sample of PBMCs.

CDR3 protein: CASSTAGEEWGYTF. The CDR3 region has the DNA TGTGCCAGCAGCACCGCCGGGGAAGAGTGGGGCTACACCTTC. This chain uses TRBV6-5 with TRBJ1-2, with unresolved D. The CDR3 is made up of 14 amino acids. Germline CDR1 is MNHEY and CDR2 is SVGAGI. Trimming removed 6 bases at V and 8 bases at J, with 19 bases between.